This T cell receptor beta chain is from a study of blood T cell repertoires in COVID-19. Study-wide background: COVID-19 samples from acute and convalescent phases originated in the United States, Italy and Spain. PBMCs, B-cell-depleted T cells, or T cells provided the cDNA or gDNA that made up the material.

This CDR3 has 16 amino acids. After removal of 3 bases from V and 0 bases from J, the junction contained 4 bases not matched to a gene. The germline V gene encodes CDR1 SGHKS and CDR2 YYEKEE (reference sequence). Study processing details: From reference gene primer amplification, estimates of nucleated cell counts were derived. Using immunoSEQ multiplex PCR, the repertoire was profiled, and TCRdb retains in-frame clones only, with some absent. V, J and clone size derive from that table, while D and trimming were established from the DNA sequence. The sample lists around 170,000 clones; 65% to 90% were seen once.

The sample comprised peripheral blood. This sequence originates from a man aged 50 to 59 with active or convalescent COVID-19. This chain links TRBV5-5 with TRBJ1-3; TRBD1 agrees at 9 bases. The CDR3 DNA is TGTGCCAGCAGCTGGGGACAGGGCGTCTCTGGAAACACCATATATTTT. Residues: CASSWGQGVSGNTIYF. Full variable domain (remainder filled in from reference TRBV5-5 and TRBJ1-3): DAGVTQSPTHLIKTRGQQVTLRCSPISGHKSVSWYQQVLGQGPQFIFQYYEKEERGRGNFPDRFSARQFPNYSSELNVNALLLGDSALYLCASSWGQGVSGNTIYFGEGSWLTVV.